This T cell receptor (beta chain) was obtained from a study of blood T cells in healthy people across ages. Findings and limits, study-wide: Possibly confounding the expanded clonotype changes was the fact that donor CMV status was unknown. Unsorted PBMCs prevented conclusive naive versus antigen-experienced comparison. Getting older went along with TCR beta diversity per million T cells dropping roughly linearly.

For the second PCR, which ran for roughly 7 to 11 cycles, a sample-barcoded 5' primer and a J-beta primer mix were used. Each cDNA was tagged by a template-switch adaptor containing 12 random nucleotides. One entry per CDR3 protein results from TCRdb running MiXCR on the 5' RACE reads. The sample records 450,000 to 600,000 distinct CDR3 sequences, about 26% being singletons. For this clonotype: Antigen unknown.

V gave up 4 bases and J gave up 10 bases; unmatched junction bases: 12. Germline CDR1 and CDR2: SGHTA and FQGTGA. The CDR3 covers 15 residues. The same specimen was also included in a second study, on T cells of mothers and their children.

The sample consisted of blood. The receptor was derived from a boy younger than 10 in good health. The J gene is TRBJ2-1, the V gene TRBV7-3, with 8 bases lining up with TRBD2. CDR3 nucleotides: TGTGCCAGCAGCTCTAGGGCGGGGGGAGTCCGAGAGCAGTTCTTC. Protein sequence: CASSSRAGGVREQFF.